Listed below are T cell receptor beta chains from one sample, sequenced in a study of CD8+ T cells in alopecia areata. This table comes from immunoSEQ multiplex PCR, and its TCRdb copy is limited to in-frame clones, with some not included. The data show about 150,000 clones, around three fifths seen once. Sequencing used CD4+ T cells sorted from blood, obtained at week 0. All receptors derive from a human donor with alopecia areata. Each CDR3 is given with its conserved first and last residue. Each record gives: clone size, V gene, D gene, J gene, CDR3 protein, CDR3 DNA. D genes are given only for firm matches. Some rows have no size entry. The others give once, few or many, or a class for an expanded clone.

clone size: .; V gene: TRBV6-1; D gene: .; J gene: TRBJ2-7; CDR3 protein: CASSVQGYEQYF; CDR3 DNA: TGTGCCAGCAGTGTTCAGGGGTACGAGCAGTACTTC
clone size: few; V gene: TRBV25-1; D gene: TRBD1; J gene: TRBJ1-1; CDR3 protein: CASSRGDRRDTEAFF; CDR3 DNA: TGTGCCAGCAGTAGAGGGGACAGGCGGGACACTGAAGCTTTCTTT
clone size: .; V gene: TRBV11-3; D gene: .; J gene: TRBJ2-3; CDR3 protein: CASSRAHGPSTDTQYF; CDR3 DNA: TGTGCCAGCAGCCGGGCACATGGACCTAGCACAGATACGCAGTATTTT
clone size: .; V gene: TRBV4-2; D gene: .; J gene: TRBJ1-1; CDR3 protein: CASSLWEGNTEAFF; CDR3 DNA: TGTGCCAGCAGCCTCTGGGAGGGGAACACTGAAGCTTTCTTT
clone size: .; V gene: TRBV5-1; D gene: TRBD2; J gene: TRBJ2-5; CDR3 protein: CASSLGLAGGQETQYF; CDR3 DNA: TGCGCCAGCAGCTTAGGACTAGCGGGGGGGCAAGAGACCCAGTACTTC
clone size: .; V gene: TRBV30; D gene: .; J gene: TRBJ2-7; CDR3 protein: CAWTDPGRTTYEQYF; CDR3 DNA: TGTGCCTGGACCGACCCCGGACGAACAACCTACGAGCAGTACTTC
clone size: few; V gene: TRBV19; D gene: .; J gene: TRBJ2-4; CDR3 protein: CASRQLAKNIQYF; CDR3 DNA: TGTGCCAGTAGGCAGTTAGCCAAAAACATTCAGTACTTC
clone size: .; V gene: TRBV5-1; D gene: .; J gene: TRBJ2-5; CDR3 protein: CASSTTPNQETQYF; CDR3 DNA: TGCGCCAGCAGCACGACACCTAACCAAGAGACCCAGTACTTC
clone size: .; V gene: TRBV7-2; D gene: TRBD1; J gene: TRBJ1-2; CDR3 protein: CASSLVLTGGNYGYTF; CDR3 DNA: TGTGCCAGCAGCTTAGTTTTGACAGGGGGCAACTATGGCTACACCTTC
clone size: .; V gene: TRBV15; D gene: TRBD1; J gene: TRBJ2-5; CDR3 protein: CATSTGGLQETQYF; CDR3 DNA: TGTGCCACCAGCACAGGGGGTCTCCAAGAGACCCAGTACTTC
clone size: .; V gene: TRBV7-2; D gene: TRBD2; J gene: TRBJ2-1; CDR3 protein: CASSRLAGGLTEQFF; CDR3 DNA: TGTGCCAGCAGCCGACTAGCGGGGGGGCTGACTGAGCAGTTCTTC
clone size: .; V gene: TRBV4-1; D gene: TRBD1; J gene: TRBJ1-6; CDR3 protein: CASSPRTGDKALHF; CDR3 DNA: TGCGCCAGCAGCCCCCGGACAGGGGATAAGGCCCTCCACTTT
clone size: .; V gene: TRBV27; D gene: TRBD1; J gene: TRBJ1-2; CDR3 protein: CASSLSRTGGASGYTF; CDR3 DNA: TGTGCCAGCAGTCTCTCCCGGACAGGGGGCGCGAGTGGCTACACCTTC
clone size: .; V gene: TRBV30; D gene: .; J gene: TRBJ2-3; CDR3 protein: CAWSGRRLYF; CDR3 DNA: TGTGCCTGGAGCGGCCGCCGTCTGTATTTT
clone size: .; V gene: TRBV7-9; D gene: .; J gene: TRBJ1-2; CDR3 protein: CASSSRGDTNYGYTF; CDR3 DNA: TGTGCCAGCAGCTCTAGGGGCGACACCAACTATGGCTACACCTTC
clone size: .; V gene: TRBV28; D gene: TRBD1; J gene: TRBJ2-7; CDR3 protein: CASSNQGRGTGYEQYF; CDR3 DNA: TGTGCCAGCTCGAATCAAGGGCGCGGGACAGGTTACGAGCAGTACTTC
clone size: .; V gene: TRBV7-2; D gene: .; J gene: TRBJ2-2; CDR3 protein: CASSFVRNTGELFF; CDR3 DNA: TGTGCCAGCAGCTTTGTCCGCAACACCGGGGAGCTGTTTTTT
clone size: few; V gene: TRBV27; D gene: .; J gene: TRBJ1-5; CDR3 protein: CASSPQGLGQPQHF; CDR3 DNA: TGTGCCAGCAGCCCTCAAGGGCTCGGTCAGCCCCAGCATTTT
clone size: .; V gene: TRBV9; D gene: .; J gene: TRBJ2-7; CDR3 protein: CASSLLWEQYF; CDR3 DNA: TGTGCCAGCAGCCTACTATGGGAGCAGTACTTC
clone size: .; V gene: TRBV5-1; D gene: TRBD2; J gene: TRBJ2-1; CDR3 protein: CASSLGTSAYNEQFF; CDR3 DNA: TGCGCCAGCAGCTTAGGGACTAGTGCCTACAATGAGCAGTTCTTC
clone size: .; V gene: TRBV25-1; D gene: .; J gene: TRBJ1-1; CDR3 protein: CASTRNTEAFF; CDR3 DNA: TGTGCCAGTACACGGAACACTGAAGCTTTCTTT
clone size: .; V gene: TRBV5-1; D gene: TRBD1; J gene: TRBJ1-2; CDR3 protein: CASSEGQGASGYTF; CDR3 DNA: TGCGCCAGCAGCGAGGGACAGGGGGCGTCCGGCTACACCTTC
clone size: .; V gene: TRBV30; D gene: .; J gene: TRBJ2-1; CDR3 protein: CAWNQGPRDEQFF; CDR3 DNA: TGTGCCTGGAATCAGGGCCCCCGCGATGAGCAGTTCTTC
clone size: .; V gene: TRBV30; D gene: TRBD1; J gene: TRBJ2-7; CDR3 protein: CAWSTTGHEQYF; CDR3 DNA: TGTGCCTGGAGTACGACAGGGCACGAGCAGTACTTC
clone size: .; V gene: TRBV7-2; D gene: .; J gene: TRBJ1-5; CDR3 protein: CASSLSNQPQHF; CDR3 DNA: TGTGCCAGCAGCTTAAGTAATCAGCCCCAGCATTTT